What follows are 25 T cell receptor beta chains derived from one specimen sequenced in a study of T cell repertoires in cytomegalovirus infection (dated by TCRdb to the late 2010s). The sequencer was an Illumina HiSeq 1500. TCRdb handled the public reads itself, with Q25 trimming in fastp and clone calling in MiXCR, and kept productive beta chains. Entries that share a CDR3 protein sequence are merged under the most common genes and DNA. In this sample the table shows hundreds of thousands of distinct CDR3 sequences, approximately 24% of which occur a single time. Of the sample, approximately 8.2% is held by the ten largest clones. Sequenced input: CD8+ T cells from PBMCs. The receptors here all came from a human donor in good health (CMV status not recorded). Some clones in this sample may be carry-over from other donors' samples.

This clonotype came up a few times. This chain uses TRBV29-1 with TRBJ2-1; D is uncertain. The CDR3 has 14 amino acids. With 6 bases removed from V and 10 bases from J, the gap between germline ends came to 22 bases. Germline-derived CDR1 and CDR2 are SQVTM and ANQGSEA. The CDR3 DNA follows: TGCAGCGTAGTACCAGTCGGGTACGCCTGGGAGCAGTTCTTC. Translated, it gives CSVVPVGYAWEQFF.

In this sample, this clonotype turned up many times. The chain joins TRBV7-9 to TRBJ2-7, with no clear D. The CDR3 is 13 amino acids. With 8 bases removed from V and 0 bases from J, the gap between germline ends came to 11 bases. The germline V gene has CDR1 SEHNR and CDR2 FQNEAQ (reference sequence). CDR3 region: CASGGPSSYEQYV. CDR3 bases: TGTGCCAGCGGTGGACCCAGCTCCTACGAGCAGTACGTC.

Notes on this clonotype: Possible read error: a much larger clone is one base away. The chain has TRBV6-6 and TRBJ2-1; D not certain. Trimming shortened V by 5 bases and J by 3 bases, and 11 bases separated the two germline ends. The CDR3 consists of 14 residues. Germline V gene data show CDR1 as MNHNY and CDR2 as SVGAGI (reference sequence). The CDR3: CASSVRHLYNEQFF. The CDR3 DNA follows: TGTGCCAGCAGTGTCCGACACCTCTACAATGAGCAGTTCTTC.

The chain carries TRBV10-3 and TRBJ2-7; no clear D gene. The CDR3 spans 13 residues. The germline V gene encodes CDR1 ENHRY and CDR2 SYGVKD. V was shortened by 0 bases and J by 4 bases, with 7 bases between the two germline ends. The CDR3 DNA reads TGTGCCATCAGTGAGTCGACAATTTACGAGCAGTACTTC. It translates to CAISESTIYEQYF.

This clonotype has only a few counts. The V gene is TRBV13, the J gene TRBJ2-2, with TRBD2 matching 8 bases. The CDR3 consists of 15 residues. Germline CDR1 PRHDT, CDR2 FYEKMQ (reference sequence). V lost 6 bases to trimming and J lost 0 bases; unmatched junction nucleotides: 3. The CDR3 here is CASSSGLANTGELFF. The CDR3 nucleotides are TGTGCCAGCAGTTCGGGACTAGCGAACACCGGGGAGCTGTTTTTT.

V is TRBV6-8 and J is TRBJ2-1, with 7 bases aligning to TRBD2. The V gene end was trimmed by 6 bases and the J gene end by 6 bases; junction bases not matched to a gene: 14. This CDR3 spans 16 amino acids. Germline-derived CDR1 and CDR2 are MNHGY and SAAAGT. The CDR3 loop is CASSTAGAGSGNEQFF. In DNA, the CDR3 is TGTGCCAGCAGCACCGCAGGAGCGGGGTCTGGCAATGAGCAGTTCTTC.

The chain joins TRBV20-1 to TRBJ2-7; no clear D gene. Trimming cost V 4 bases and J 3 bases, with 13 bases left between them. The CDR3 length is 13 residues. Germline V gene sequence: CDR1 DFQATT, CDR2 SNEGSKA (reference sequence). The CDR3: CSAKPKDRYEQYF. In nucleotides, the CDR3 is TGCAGTGCTAAACCTAAGGACCGCTACGAGCAGTACTTC.

The J gene is TRBJ2-1, the V gene TRBV4-1; the D gene is possibly TRBD2 (6 bases). The V and J ends lost 3 bases and 6 bases respectively, with 18 bases between them. The CDR3 has 16 residues. In germline, CDR1 is MGHRA, CDR2 YSYEKL. The CDR3 nucleotides read TGCGCCAGCAGCCACAGACTAGAGGGTTTCGCCAATGAGCAGTTCTTC. Amino acids: CASSHRLEGFANEQFF.

This sequence joins TRBV6-4 and TRBJ2-1; no clear D gene. V lost 3 bases and J 2 bases, leaving 11 bases between the germline ends. The CDR3 runs 15 residues. CDR1 is MRHNA, CDR2 SNTAGT, per germline. The CDR3: CASSEGFLTYNEQFF. CDR3 sequence (DNA): TGTGCCAGCAGTGAAGGCTTCCTAACCTACAATGAGCAGTTCTTC.

This clonotype was seen a handful of times. V gene TRBV7-2 combines with J gene TRBJ1-6, with 8 nucleotides matching TRBD1. J lost 10 bases, V lost 4 bases, and 6 bases had no gene match. In germline, CDR1 is SGHTA, CDR2 FQGNSA. This CDR3 has 14 residues. Here the CDR3 reads CASSSGGAPSPLHF. Written as DNA, the CDR3 is TGTGCCAGCAGCTCAGGGGGCGCCCCCTCACCCCTCCACTTT. Together with reference TRBV7-2 and TRBJ1-6, the CDR3 gives the full variable domain: GAGVSQSPSNKVTEKGKDVELRCDPISGHTALYWYRQSLGQGLEFLIYFQGNSAPDKSGLPSDRFSAERTGGSVSTLTIQRTQQEDSAVYLCASSSGGAPSPLHFGNGTRLTVT.

This clonotype came up many times. The chain couples TRBV2 to TRBJ2-1; 9 bases agree with TRBD2. The CDR3 covers 14 residues. Germline-derived CDR1 and CDR2 are SNHLY and FYNNEI. V dropped 6 bases and J dropped 2; count of bases not matched to a gene: 2. The CDR3 region is CASRTSGTYNEQFF. The CDR3 coding sequence is TGTGCCAGCAGGACTAGCGGTACCTACAATGAGCAGTTCTTC.

The J gene is TRBJ1-6, the V gene TRBV4-2, with D possibly being TRBD1 (6 bases). The CDR3 length is 15 residues. In germline, CDR1 is LGHNA, CDR2 YNFKEQ. Trimming pared 3 bases from V and 8 bases from J, leaving 14 bases between. The CDR3 protein is CASSHQGLGDSPLHF. In nucleotides, the CDR3 is TGTGCCAGCAGCCACCAGGGGTTGGGGGATTCACCCCTCCACTTT.

V usage is TRBV2 and J usage is TRBJ1-4; 7 nucleotides line up with TRBD1. The V and J ends lost 2 bases and 5 bases, in that order; junction bases with no gene match: 2. There are 14 residues in the CDR3. Germline V lookup: CDR1 SNHLY, CDR2 FYNNEI. The CDR3 bases are TGTGCCAGCAGTGAAATGGACAGGAATGAAAAACTGTTTTTT. Its protein is CASSEMDRNEKLFF.

The gene calls are TRBV5-6 and TRBJ1-6; no clear D. Germline loops: CDR1 SGHDT, CDR2 YYEEEE. Trimming cost V 4 bases and J 4 bases, with 12 bases left between them. This CDR3 has 15 residues. The CDR3 nucleotides read TGTGCCAGCAGCCCCCGCCAGTCGTATAATTCACCCCTCCACTTT. Protein: CASSPRQSYNSPLHF.

This clonotype was counted at least ten times. The chain is built from TRBV6-1 and TRBJ1-1; no definite D call. Trimming removed 6 bases at V and 0 bases at J, with 14 bases between. CDR3 length: 15 residues. The V gene's germline CDR1 is MNHNS and CDR2 SASEGT. The CDR3 sequence is CASRIYRGLNTEAFF. CDR3 DNA sequence: TGTGCCAGCAGAATATATAGAGGTTTGAACACTGAAGCTTTCTTT.

This clonotype appeared a few times. The chain has TRBV12-5 and TRBJ2-2; D is ambiguous. CDR1 is LGHNT, CDR2 FRNRAP, per germline. The V end was cut by 4 bases, the J end by 1 base, with 10 bases between. The CDR3 is made up of 15 amino acids. The DNA of the CDR3 is TGTGCTAGTGGTTCGCCGTTGGGGAACACCGGGGAGCTGTTTTTT. Translated, it gives CASGSPLGNTGELFF.

The V and J genes are TRBV4-1 and TRBJ2-3; no firm D call. Germline values: CDR1 MGHRA, CDR2 YSYEKL. The V gene lost 3 bases and the J gene lost 1 base, with 17 bases spanning the gap. The CDR3 loop spans 17 amino acids. CDR3 sequence reads: CASSHPSESNGTDTQYF. CDR3 DNA: TGCGCCAGCAGCCACCCCTCCGAATCCAACGGCACAGATACGCAGTATTTT.

This clonotype was seen a handful of times. The CDR3 DNA sequence: TGTGCCAGCAGTTACTCTCAGGGGGGGGGCACAGATACGCAGTATTTT. It is translated as CASSYSQGGGTDTQYF. The V call is TRBV6-5, the J call TRBJ2-3, with D perhaps matching TRBD1 or TRBD2 (7 bases each). The CDR3 has 16 amino acids. Germline assignment: CDR1 MNHEY and CDR2 SVGAGI. V was cut by 0 bases and J by 1 base, with 11 bases left in between.

This clonotype was picked up many times. V usage is TRBV7-2 and J usage is TRBJ1-5; D gene unclear. The CDR3 runs to 13 residues. V shed 0 bases and J shed 3 bases, with 3 bases lying between them. The germline gives CDR1 SGHTA, CDR2 FQGNSA. For the CDR3, the DNA is TGTGCCAGCAGCTTAGCAGACAATCAGCCCCAGCATTTT. Translation gives CASSLADNQPQHF.

The rearrangement uses TRBV20-1 and TRBJ1-1, with D perhaps matching TRBD1 (5 bases). CDR1 and CDR2 from the germline V gene are DFQATT and SNEGSKA (reference sequence). CDR3 length: 15 residues. Trimming shortened V by 0 bases and J by 3 bases, and 14 bases separated the two germline ends. CDR3 protein: CSARDGGGFDTEAFF. CDR3 DNA: TGCAGTGCTAGAGATGGCGGGGGATTCGACACTGAAGCTTTCTTT.

This clonotype was observed many times. The J gene is TRBJ2-1, the V gene TRBV7-2; possibly TRBD1 for D (5 bases). The CDR3 length is 18 residues. Germline V lookup: CDR1 SGHTA, CDR2 FQGNSA. V lost 5 bases to trimming and J lost 4 bases, with 24 bases between them. CDR3 sequence (DNA): TGTGCCAGCAGCCTATCCTGGCTGGGGCAGCCGTTTTACAATGAGCAGTTCTTC. Its protein product is CASSLSWLGQPFYNEQFF.

Notes on this clonotype: The junction shows a germline mismatch at one end, possibly a read error. This chain uses TRBV19 with TRBJ1-5; D unresolved. Per germline, CDR1 LNHDA and CDR2 SQIVND (reference sequence). This CDR3 comprises 15 residues. CDR3 sequence reads: CASSILLLSNQLQHF. The CDR3, as DNA: TGTGCCAGTAGTATATTGTTGCTCAGCAATCAGCTCCAGCATTTT. Using reference TRBV19 and TRBJ1-5 for the parts outside the CDR3, the full variable domain is DGGITQSPKYLFRKEGQNVTLSCEQNLNHDAMYWYRQDPGQGLRLIYYSQIVNDFQKGDIAEGYSVSREKKESFPLTVTSAQKNPTAFYLCASSILLLSNQLQHFGDGTRLSIL.

The rearrangement joins TRBV7-2 to TRBJ2-1, with 7 nucleotides matching TRBD1. The CDR3 covers 14 residues. The junction had 7 bases not matched to a gene; V was cut back by 5 bases and J by 6 bases. Germline V lookup: CDR1 SGHTA, CDR2 FQGNSA. CDR3: CASSPRDSLNEQFF. The CDR3, as DNA: TGTGCCAGCAGCCCGAGGGACAGCCTCAATGAGCAGTTCTTC.

About this clonotype itself: This clone may be a read error of a much larger clone one base away. The rearrangement uses TRBV7-2 and TRBJ2-1; D possibly corresponds to TRBD2 (5 bases). The V gene's germline CDR1 is SGHTA and CDR2 FQGNSA. V was clipped by 7 bases and J by 4 bases, with 20 bases between them. The CDR3 has 16 amino acids. The CDR3 sequence: CASITPRGRPYNEQFF. CDR3 coding DNA: TGTGCCAGCATCACTCCTAGAGGGCGACCATACAATGAGCAGTTCTTC.

V gene TRBV29-1 combines with J gene TRBJ2-1; tentative D call: TRBD2 (5 bases). Germline V gene data show CDR1 as SQVTM and CDR2 as ANQGSEA. The V and J ends lost 6 bases and 7 bases respectively, with 19 bases between them. The CDR3 runs 14 residues. The CDR3, as DNA: TGCAGCGTCCAGGAGGAGGACCGACAAAATGAGCAGTTCTTC. It encodes CSVQEEDRQNEQFF.